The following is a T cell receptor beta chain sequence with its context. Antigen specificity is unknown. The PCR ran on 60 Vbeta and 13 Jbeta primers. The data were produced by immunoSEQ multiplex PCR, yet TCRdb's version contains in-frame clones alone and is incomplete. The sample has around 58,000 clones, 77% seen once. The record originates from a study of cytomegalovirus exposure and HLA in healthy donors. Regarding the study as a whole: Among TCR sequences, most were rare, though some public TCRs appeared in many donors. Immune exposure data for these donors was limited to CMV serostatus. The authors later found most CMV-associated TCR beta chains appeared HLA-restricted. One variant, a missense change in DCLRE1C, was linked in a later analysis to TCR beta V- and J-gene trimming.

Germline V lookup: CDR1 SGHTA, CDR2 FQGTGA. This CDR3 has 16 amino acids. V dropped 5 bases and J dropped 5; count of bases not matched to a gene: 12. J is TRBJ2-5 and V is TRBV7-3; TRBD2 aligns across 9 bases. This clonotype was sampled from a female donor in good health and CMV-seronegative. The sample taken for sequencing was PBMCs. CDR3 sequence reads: CASSPGVAGDVETQYF. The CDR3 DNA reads TGTGCCAGCAGCCCCGGGGTAGCGGGAGATGTGGAGACCCAGTACTTC.